This TCR beta chain is from a study of T cell responses to AZD1222 COVID-19 vaccine. Study-wide findings and caveats: Nearly half of the spike-specific TCRs reportedly recognize variant regions that carry no mutations.

This CDR3 has 17 residues. Germline CDR1 and CDR2: SGHTA and FQGNSA. J gave up 0 bases and V 3 bases, and 8 bases lay outside the gene matches. Sequencing was performed with immunoSEQ multiplex PCR; in TCRdb, only in-frame clones are kept and a portion is missing. This sample carries about 120,000 clones, over 80% of them seen once, and the ten largest clones take 14%. On this clone: Its cognate antigen is unknown.

The receptor's source is an adult in good health. This chain uses TRBV7-2 with TRBJ2-4, with 7 bases aligning to TRBD2. The sequences come from peripheral blood, collected on day 0 of AZD1222 vaccination. CDR3 DNA: TGTGCCAGCAGCTTGAATGGCGGGAGAGTAGCCAAAAACATTCAGTACTTC. The encoded protein is CASSLNGGRVAKNIQYF.